A single T cell receptor (beta chain) is shown here with its context. Its target is not known. The sample comes from a study of beta chain features in type 1 diabetes. Expressed TCRB transcripts were sequenced after all isolated RNA was converted to cDNA. TCRdb keeps only in-frame clones here, not all; method: immunoSEQ multiplex PCR. This sample has about 150,000 clones, with over 6% found just once. The V gene end was trimmed by 10 bases and the J gene end by 4 bases; junction bases not matched to a gene: 11. The CDR3 is 15 residues long. Germline values: CDR1 SEHNR, CDR2 FQNEAQ (reference sequence). Points from the study as a whole: Shortening that was moderate but significant affected the TCRB CDR3s of Type 1 diabetes patients in all four CD4+ subsets.

V and J are TRBV7-9 and TRBJ2-3; TRBD2 matches 10 bases. The origin of this receptor is a man between 18 and 29 years old with type 1 diabetes. The sample taken for sequencing was central memory CD4+ T cells from blood. The CDR3 here is CATTVAGGAADTQYF. CDR3 sequence (DNA): TGTGCCACGACGGTAGCGGGAGGTGCGGCAGATACGCAGTATTTT.